This passage covers 16 T cell receptor beta chains from one sample sequenced in a study of breast tumors, draining lymph nodes, adjacent tissues. TCRdb analysed the multiplex PCR reads with MiXCR anew, one entry per CDR3 protein. Of 150,000 to 200,000 distinct CDR3 sequences in the sample, approximately 33% were seen once. Samples came from axillary lymph nodes draining the breast cancer. The sequenced sample consisted of axillary lymph node tissue. The receptors originated from a female donor with breast cancer. Some clones in this sample may be carry-over from other donors' samples.

Regarding this clonotype: Given a much more abundant clone one base away, this may be a read error. This chain links TRBV6-4 with TRBJ2-7; 10 nucleotides line up with TRBD2. The V gene's germline CDR1 is MRHNA and CDR2 SNTAGT. CDR3 length equals 15 residues. CDR3: CASSEGLARIGEQHF. CDR3 nucleotides: TGTGCCAGCAGCGAGGGACTAGCGAGGATTGGCGAGCAGCACTTC.

The chain uses TRBV15 and TRBJ1-5, with a possible D match to TRBD1 (5 bases). V lost 6 bases, J lost 1 base, and 10 bases lay in between. The CDR3 spans 14 residues. The germline gives CDR1 LNHNV, CDR2 YYDKDF (reference sequence). Here the CDR3 reads CATSSDKSNQPQHF. The DNA of the CDR3 is TGTGCCACCAGTTCGGACAAGAGCAATCAGCCCCAGCATTTT.

This clonotype was counted only a few times. V is TRBV7-9 and J is TRBJ2-4; 8 nucleotides match TRBD1. The CDR3 spans 13 residues. V dropped 5 bases and J dropped 16; count of bases not matched to a gene: 13. Germline CDR1 and CDR2: SEHNR and FQNEAQ (reference sequence). The CDR3 DNA sequence: TGTGCCAGCAGCCTAGGGACAGGTTCGGACCGCTACTTC. Its protein is CASSLGTGSDRYF.

There are many counts of this clonotype. This chain uses TRBV9 with TRBJ2-6; TRBD1 agrees at 7 bases. The CDR3 spans 19 residues. The germline V gene has CDR1 SGDLS and CDR2 YYNGEE. With V trimmed by 4 bases and J by 9 bases, 22 bases remained unmatched. The CDR3 DNA is TGTGCCAGCAGCTTCAGAATGGGCTCACGACAGGGTAGCTACAACGTCCTGACTTTC. Protein product: CASSFRMGSRQGSYNVLTF.

This clonotype was detected many times. The V call is TRBV19, the J call TRBJ1-5, with D unresolved. The CDR3 sequence is 12 residues long. Germline V gives CDR1 LNHDA, CDR2 SQIVND (reference sequence). V was cut by 8 bases and J by 6 bases, with 11 bases left in between. The CDR3 region is CASGAGPQPQHF. The CDR3 DNA follows: TGTGCCAGTGGCGCTGGTCCTCAGCCCCAGCATTTT.

This clonotype was observed a handful of times. The chain couples TRBV27 to TRBJ1-5, with D maybe TRBD1 (6 bases). Trimming took off 5 bases at V and 2 bases at J, with 16 bases between the two ends. This CDR3 spans 16 amino acids. The germline gives CDR1 MNHEY, CDR2 SMNVEV (reference sequence). The DNA for the CDR3 is TGTGCCAGCAGTCCCACCGCCGCAGGGGGCAATCAGCCCCAGCATTTT. Its translation is CASSPTAAGGNQPQHF.

A few counts support this clonotype. A much bigger clone sits one base away, suggesting this may be a read error. The chain has TRBV7-9 and TRBJ1-2; 10 bases are a match to TRBD1. Germline loops: CDR1 SEHNR, CDR2 FQNEAQ (reference sequence). The CDR3 has 15 amino acids. CDR3 DNA sequence: TGTGCCAGCAGCCAGGGACAGGGGACAAACCGTGGCTACCCCTTC. Translating gives CASSQGQGTNRGYPF.

The J gene is TRBJ2-5, the V gene TRBV6-2 or TRBV6-3, with a tentative D call TRBD1 (5 bases). The V end was cut by 6 bases, the J end by 2 bases, with 10 bases between. This CDR3 comprises 13 residues. Germline V gives CDR1 MNHEY, CDR2 SVGEGT. The chain's CDR3 is CASRPGQQETQYF. The CDR3 DNA is TGTGCCAGCAGGCCCGGACAACAAGAGACCCAGTACTTC.

This clonotype was counted at least ten times. Written as DNA, the CDR3 is TGTGCCAGCAGTTTCGGGCTCGGGGGTAACACCGGGGAGCTGTTTTTT. Translating it yields CASSFGLGGNTGELFF. V and J are TRBV12-3 or TRBV12-4 and TRBJ2-2; perhaps TRBD2 as D (6 bases). This CDR3 region has 16 residues. The ends were cut back, 3 bases at V and 2 bases at J, with 13 bases in the middle.

Of note for this clonotype: Without the conserved terminal phenylalanine or tryptophan, this CDR3 likely stems from a read error. The chain employs TRBV9 and TRBJ1-1; D is perhaps TRBD1 (5 bases). The CDR3 runs to 14 residues. Germline lookup yields CDR1 SGDLS and CDR2 YYNGEE. Trimming left V 5 bases short and J 4 bases short, with 15 bases between. In DNA form, the CDR3 reads TGTGCCAGCAGTCCCCTGGAGGGGCGCACTGAAGCTTTCTGT. This encodes CASSPLEGRTEAFC.

This clonotype was seen ten or more times. The chain links TRBV7-6 to TRBJ2-7; 9 nucleotides agree with TRBD1. The V segment lost 1 base and the J segment 1 base; nucleotides outside the gene matches: 8. This CDR3 spans 17 amino acids. Germline V gene lookup returns CDR1 SGHVS and CDR2 FNYEAQ. The CDR3 nucleotides are TGTGCCAGCAGCTTAGTTCCAGGGACAGGGCGATCCTACGAGCAGTACTTC. It yields the protein CASSLVPGTGRSYEQYF.

This clonotype was counted many times. The chain joins TRBV6-5 to TRBJ1-2; D might be TRBD1 (6 bases). This CDR3 region has 13 residues. The V end lost 8 bases, the J end lost 4 bases, and 14 bases lay between the germline ends. Germline V CDR1 and CDR2: MNHEY, SVGAGI. The CDR3 coding sequence is TGTGCCAGCGGGGACACGGCCTTCTATGGCTACACCTTC. This encodes CASGDTAFYGYTF.

This clonotype was counted ten times or more. This chain joins TRBV4-1 and TRBJ1-6; D is uncertain. This CDR3 contains 14 residues. In germline, CDR1 is MGHRA, CDR2 YSYEKL. Trimming took 0 bases from V and 10 from J, leaving 10 bases between them. DNA of the CDR3: TGCGCCAGCAGCCAAGATCGGGCAATCTCACCCCTCCACTTT. Translating it yields CASSQDRAISPLHF.

This clonotype showed up many times. The chain is built from TRBV19 and TRBJ2-2; D ambiguous. The germline V gene has CDR1 LNHDA and CDR2 SQIVND (reference sequence). Deletions cut 5 bases from V and 0 bases from J, with 10 bases between. The CDR3 is 15 residues long. CDR3 bases: TGTGCCAGTAGTGGACGGGTACCGAACACCGGGGAGCTGTTTTTT. It is translated as CASSGRVPNTGELFF.

This clonotype was seen ten or more times. V is TRBV19 and J is TRBJ2-3, with a tentative D call TRBD2 (5 bases). The V end lost 6 bases, the J end lost 4 bases, and 14 bases lay between the germline ends. CDR1 and CDR2 from the germline V gene are LNHDA and SQIVND (reference sequence). There are 14 residues in the CDR3. The CDR3 region has the DNA TGTGCCAGTAGGGCCACTAGGTCCGCAGATACGCAGTATTTT. Translated: CASRATRSADTQYF. The full variable domain, in which reference TRBV19 and TRBJ2-3 provide the parts outside the CDR3, is DGGITQSPKYLFRKEGQNVTLSCEQNLNHDAMYWYRQDPGQGLRLIYYSQIVNDFQKGDIAEGYSVSREKKESFPLTVTSAQKNPTAFYLCASRATRSADTQYFGPGTRLTVL.

Many counts were recorded for this clonotype. V usage is TRBV5-1 and J usage is TRBJ1-4; D remains unclear. V dropped 1 base and J dropped 7 bases, with 11 bases sitting between them. The length of the CDR3 is 14 residues. Per germline, CDR1 SGHRS and CDR2 YFSETQ. The CDR3 bases are TGCGCCAGCAGCTTGCTATCGATGGGTGAAAAACTGTTTTTT. Its protein is CASSLLSMGEKLFF.